The entry that follows covers one T cell receptor beta chain sequence. This clone may be a read error of a much larger clone one base away. Described time point: newly diagnosed GD, antithyroid drugs for less than 3 months. PBMCs were the source of the RNA used for TCR sequencing. Diagnoses of Graves' disease were made by American Thyroid Association guidelines. Investigators prepared the TCR beta libraries by applying iRepertoire HTBI primers and Arm-PCR of CDR3 regions. TCRdb used MiXCR to reprocess the multiplex PCR reads, holding one entry per CDR3 protein. The profile covers more than 350,000 distinct CDR3 sequences, with about 15% appearing a single time and over 15% taken by the ten largest. This sample was taken from a study of regulatory T cells in long-lasting Graves disease. Separately, the same data were catalogued under a study of T cells in Graves' hyperthyroidism and ophthalmopathy. From that second work: For Graves' hyperthyroidism to be stable, ophthalmopathy could not progress within 18 months. Patients with ophthalmopathy were separated from those with stable hyperthyroidism by a 13 V-J model.

This TCR was recovered from a woman in her twenties or thirties with Graves disease. Sequenced here: peripheral blood mononuclear cells (PBMCs), sampled at new diagnosis, from a patient treated with antithyroid drugs.

The CDR3 loop is CASSSGTSADTRYF. The CDR3 nucleotides read TGTGCCAGCAGTTCCGGGACTAGCGCAGATACGCGGTATTTT. The chain joins TRBV7-9 to TRBJ2-3; 10 nucleotides agree with TRBD2. From germline, CDR1 is SEHNR and CDR2 FQNEAQ (reference sequence). This CDR3 comprises 14 residues.